This is a list of T cell receptor beta chains from one sample in a study of sequential checkpoint blockade in melanoma. The table came from immunoSEQ multiplex PCR; TCRdb's copy has only in-frame clones and leaves some out. The repertoire holds some 25,000 clones, about 72% seen once, with about 14% in the top ten. This specimen consisted of CD8+ T cells sorted from blood (inferred from file names), obtained from a patient given nivolumab and ipilimumab in sequence. The receptor source for this set is a human donor with melanoma. Each CDR3 is given with its conserved first and last residue. A D gene is named only where the DNA matches it firmly. Part of the rows lack a size; the others show once, few, many or a class for expanded clones.

V: TRBV5-6
size: once
J: TRBJ2-7
D: .
CDR3: CTSSAGTAEQYF
DNA: TGTACCAGCAGCGCGGGGACAGCCGAGCAGTACTTC

V: TRBV30
size: .
J: TRBJ2-7
D: .
CDR3: CAWAGHPSSYEQYF
DNA: TGTGCCTGGGCCGGACATCCGAGCTCCTACGAGCAGTACTTC

V: TRBV6-6
size: .
J: TRBJ2-7
D: TRBD1
CDR3: CASSPGTGVWEQYF
DNA: TGTGCCAGCAGTCCCGGGACAGGCGTTTGGGAGCAGTACTTC

V: TRBV27
size: .
J: TRBJ2-7
D: .
CDR3: CATQAGTLTSEQYF
DNA: TGTGCCACCCAGGCTGGGACACTAACAAGCGAGCAGTACTTC

V: TRBV27
size: .
J: TRBJ2-7
D: TRBD1
CDR3: CASSLRDSYYEQYF
DNA: TGTGCCAGCAGTTTACGGGACAGCTACTACGAGCAGTACTTC

V: TRBV14
size: .
J: TRBJ2-1
D: .
CDR3: CASSQGTEPLVGYNEQFF
DNA: TGTGCCAGCAGCCAAGGGACTGAACCCCTTGTGGGATACAATGAGCAGTTCTTC

V: TRBV19
size: .
J: TRBJ2-3
D: .
CDR3: CATNGGGWGGTQYF
DNA: TGTGCCACTAACGGCGGAGGTTGGGGTGGGACGCAGTATTTT

V: TRBV9
size: .
J: TRBJ2-7
D: .
CDR3: CASSVGGQTGRWEQYF
DNA: TGTGCCAGCAGCGTAGGCGGACAGACGGGCAGATGGGAGCAGTACTTC

V: TRBV28
size: .
J: TRBJ2-3
D: TRBD2
CDR3: CASSLEAGDTDTQYF
DNA: TGTGCCAGCAGTTTGGAAGCGGGGGACACAGATACGCAGTATTTT

V: TRBV13
size: .
J: TRBJ2-5
D: TRBD1
CDR3: CASSSTGGLQETQYF
DNA: TGTGCCAGCAGCTCGACAGGGGGGCTCCAGGAGACCCAGTACTTC

V: TRBV19
size: .
J: TRBJ1-5
D: .
CDR3: CASSIGGWGQPQHF
DNA: TGTGCCAGTAGTATCGGGGGGTGGGGTCAGCCCCAGCATTTT

V: TRBV25-1
size: few
J: TRBJ2-7
D: .
CDR3: CASSYSPYEQYF
DNA: TGTGCCAGCAGTTACAGCCCCTACGAGCAGTACTTC

V: TRBV27
size: .
J: TRBJ1-1
D: .
CDR3: CASSFLANTEAFF
DNA: TGTGCCAGCAGTTTCTTGGCGAACACTGAAGCTTTCTTT

V: TRBV11-2
size: .
J: TRBJ2-1
D: TRBD2
CDR3: CASSHMTSAYNEQFF
DNA: TGTGCCAGCAGCCACATGACTAGCGCCTACAATGAGCAGTTCTTC

V: TRBV21-1
size: .
J: TRBJ1-5
D: .
CDR3: CASSPVPGQGPPSPKNQPQHF
DNA: TGTGCCAGCAGCCCTGTCCCGGGACAGGGTCCCCCCTCCCCTAAAAATCAGCCCCAGCATTTT

V: TRBV7-9
size: .
J: TRBJ2-3
D: .
CDR3: CASSSVRLPGGDTQYF
DNA: TGTGCCAGCAGCTCAGTTAGACTCCCGGGCGGGGATACGCAGTATTTT

V: TRBV5-1
size: .
J: TRBJ2-7
D: TRBD1
CDR3: CASSLWTGGGNEQYF
DNA: TGCGCCAGCAGCCTCTGGACAGGGGGAGGAAACGAGCAGTACTTC

V: TRBV19
size: .
J: TRBJ2-7
D: TRBD1
CDR3: CASSTVQGYEQYF
DNA: TGTGCCAGTAGCACCGTACAGGGGTACGAGCAGTACTTC

V: TRBV7-9
size: .
J: TRBJ2-1
D: .
CDR3: CASSLIGGYNEQFF
DNA: TGTGCCAGCAGCTTGATCGGTGGCTACAATGAGCAGTTCTTC

V: TRBV5-4
size: .
J: TRBJ2-2
D: TRBD1
CDR3: CASGRQGDTGELFF
DNA: TGTGCCAGCGGGCGACAGGGGGACACCGGGGAGCTGTTTTTT

V: TRBV7-8
size: .
J: TRBJ1-3
D: TRBD1
CDR3: CASRGDGTAISGNTIYF
DNA: TGTGCCAGCAGAGGCGATGGGACAGCCATCTCTGGAAACACCATATATTTT

V: TRBV27
size: .
J: TRBJ2-1
D: TRBD2
CDR3: CASSQTTSGTYNEQFF
DNA: TGTGCCAGCAGTCAAACGACTAGCGGAACTTACAATGAGCAGTTCTTC

V: TRBV7-9
size: .
J: TRBJ1-5
D: TRBD1
CDR3: CASSSQGQTFDSNQPQHF
DNA: TGTGCCAGCAGCTCTCAGGGACAGACCTTCGATAGCAATCAGCCCCAGCATTTT

V: TRBV19
size: .
J: TRBJ1-1
D: .
CDR3: CASSMAANGFTEAFF
DNA: TGTGCCAGTAGTATGGCAGCCAACGGGTTCACTGAAGCTTTCTTT

V: TRBV5-6
size: .
J: TRBJ2-1
D: TRBD2
CDR3: CASSFYTSGLYNEQFF
DNA: TGTGCCAGCAGCTTTTACACTAGCGGACTTTACAATGAGCAGTTCTTC

V: TRBV5-1
size: .
J: TRBJ1-4
D: .
CDR3: CASSLVGGSEKLFF
DNA: TGCGCCAGCAGCTTGGTTGGCGGCTCTGAAAAACTGTTTTTT

V: TRBV7-3
size: .
J: TRBJ2-3
D: .
CDR3: CASSDPPRYTQYF
DNA: TGTGCCAGCAGCGACCCACCGCGGTATACGCAGTATTTT

V: TRBV30
size: once
J: TRBJ2-1
D: .
CDR3: CAWSPGPGYNEQFF
DNA: TGTGCCTGGAGTCCGGGTCCCGGTTACAATGAGCAGTTCTTC

V: TRBV11-2
size: few
J: TRBJ1-4
D: TRBD1
CDR3: CASSLDQGVGEKLFF
DNA: TGTGCCAGCAGCTTAGATCAGGGGGTGGGGGAAAAACTGTTTTTT

V: TRBV13
size: .
J: TRBJ2-7
D: .
CDR3: CASSLGGGQAYEQYF
DNA: TGTGCCAGCAGTCTAGGAGGGGGCCAGGCCTACGAGCAGTACTTC

V: TRBV19
size: .
J: TRBJ2-1
D: TRBD1
CDR3: CASSIRDSYNEQFF
DNA: TGTGCCAGTAGTATAAGGGACAGCTACAATGAGCAGTTCTTC

V: TRBV9
size: .
J: TRBJ1-5
D: .
CDR3: CASSVGAAGNQPQHF
DNA: TGTGCCAGCAGCGTAGGGGCAGCGGGCAATCAGCCCCAGCATTTT

V: TRBV11-2
size: .
J: TRBJ1-1
D: .
CDR3: CASSFGENTEAFF
DNA: TGTGCCAGCAGCTTTGGAGAGAACACTGAAGCTTTCTTT

V: TRBV5-4
size: many
J: TRBJ1-4
D: .
CDR3: CASSLSDSTNEKLFF
DNA: TGTGCCAGCAGCCTTTCCGACTCAACTAATGAAAAACTGTTTTTT

V: TRBV2
size: .
J: TRBJ2-7
D: .
CDR3: CASSPTYEQYF
DNA: TGTGCCAGCAGTCCTACCTACGAGCAGTACTTC

V: TRBV6-1
size: .
J: TRBJ2-7
D: TRBD1
CDR3: CASSEWDRGGEQYF
DNA: TGTGCCAGCAGTGAATGGGACAGGGGCGGGGAGCAGTACTTC

V: TRBV6-1
size: .
J: TRBJ1-4
D: TRBD1
CDR3: CASSEGQGIEKLFF
DNA: TGTGCCAGCAGTGAAGGACAGGGTATCGAAAAACTGTTTTTT

V: TRBV4-1
size: .
J: TRBJ1-4
D: TRBD1
CDR3: CASSQDRGQINEKLFF
DNA: TGCGCCAGCAGCCAAGATAGGGGACAGATTAATGAAAAACTGTTTTTT

V: TRBV11-2
size: medium-sized
J: TRBJ1-6
D: .
CDR3: CASSLRLREPYNSPLHF
DNA: TGTGCCAGCAGCTTAAGGTTGAGGGAACCCTATAATTCACCCCTCCACTTT

V: TRBV27
size: .
J: TRBJ2-5
D: .
CDR3: CASSLRGAGPWTQYF
DNA: TGTGCCAGCAGTTTACGCGGGGCTGGCCCTTGGACCCAGTACTTC

V: TRBV4-1
size: .
J: TRBJ1-4
D: .
CDR3: CASYTAGFATNEKLFF
DNA: TGCGCCAGCTACACCGCGGGGTTTGCAACTAATGAAAAACTGTTTTTT

V: TRBV7-8
size: .
J: TRBJ2-1
D: TRBD2
CDR3: CANTKAGDNEQFF
DNA: TGTGCCAACACAAAAGCGGGGGATAATGAGCAGTTCTTC

V: TRBV5-4
size: .
J: TRBJ2-1
D: TRBD1
CDR3: CASSQDRGAYNEQFF
DNA: TGTGCCAGCAGCCAGGACAGGGGGGCCTACAATGAGCAGTTCTTC

V: TRBV9
size: .
J: TRBJ1-1
D: TRBD1
CDR3: CASSSGTGLVANTEAFF
DNA: TGTGCCAGCAGCTCGGGGACAGGGCTGGTAGCGAACACTGAAGCTTTCTTT

V: TRBV5-6
size: .
J: TRBJ2-1
D: .
CDR3: CASSFSNEQFF
DNA: TGTGCCAGCAGCTTCTCTAATGAGCAGTTCTTC

V: TRBV6-6
size: .
J: TRBJ1-2
D: .
CDR3: CASTIGGREGYTF
DNA: TGTGCCAGCACAATAGGCGGCAGGGAAGGCTACACCTTC

V: TRBV5-4
size: .
J: TRBJ2-7
D: .
CDR3: CASSLPDNYEQYF
DNA: TGTGCCAGCAGCCTCCCGGACAATTACGAGCAGTACTTC

V: TRBV2
size: .
J: TRBJ1-6
D: TRBD1
CDR3: CASSEALDRVSPLHF
DNA: TGTGCCAGCAGTGAAGCGCTTGACAGGGTTTCACCCCTCCACTTT

V: TRBV30
size: .
J: TRBJ1-1
D: .
CDR3: CAWSVGGLNTEAFF
DNA: TGTGCCTGGAGTGTAGGCGGGCTGAACACTGAAGCTTTCTTT

V: TRBV5-5
size: .
J: TRBJ2-5
D: .
CDR3: CASSFYGRETQYF
DNA: TGTGCCAGCAGCTTTTATGGGAGGGAGACCCAGTACTTC

V: TRBV5-1
size: .
J: TRBJ2-5
D: TRBD2
CDR3: CASSFGGGGETQYF
DNA: TGCGCCAGCAGCTTCGGTGGGGGGGGAGAGACCCAGTACTTC

V: TRBV30
size: few
J: TRBJ2-2
D: TRBD1
CDR3: CAWRTGTGELFF
DNA: TGTGCCTGGAGGACAGGGACCGGGGAGCTGTTTTTT

V: TRBV15
size: .
J: TRBJ1-6
D: .
CDR3: CATSRERGRNSPLHF
DNA: TGTGCCACCAGCAGAGAGAGAGGAAGGAATTCACCCCTCCACTTT

V: TRBV9
size: .
J: TRBJ1-2
D: .
CDR3: CASSVIGANYGYTF
DNA: TGTGCCAGCAGCGTGATCGGGGCTAACTATGGCTACACCTTC

V: TRBV19
size: .
J: TRBJ2-1
D: .
CDR3: CASSMIGSGEQFF
DNA: TGTGCCAGTAGTATGATAGGTAGCGGTGAGCAGTTCTTC

V: TRBV5-1
size: .
J: TRBJ2-5
D: .
CDR3: CASSLDPDSQETQYF
DNA: TGCGCCAGCAGCTTGGACCCGGACAGCCAAGAGACCCAGTACTTC

V: TRBV4-1
size: few
J: TRBJ2-7
D: .
CDR3: CASSYFGAGQYEQYF
DNA: TGCGCCAGCAGCTACTTCGGTGCGGGACAGTACGAGCAGTACTTC

V: TRBV4-2
size: .
J: TRBJ2-5
D: .
CDR3: CASSQSIQETQYF
DNA: TGTGCCAGCAGCCAATCCATCCAAGAGACCCAGTACTTC

V: TRBV7-5
size: .
J: TRBJ2-1
D: .
CDR3: CARSLGLAGRSGGEQFF
DNA: TGTGCCAGAAGCTTAGGGCTAGCGGGGAGGTCGGGAGGTGAGCAGTTCTTC

V: TRBV6-5
size: .
J: TRBJ1-2
D: TRBD1
CDR3: CASSPGTGPYGYTF
DNA: TGTGCCAGCAGTCCAGGGACAGGGCCCTATGGCTACACCTTC